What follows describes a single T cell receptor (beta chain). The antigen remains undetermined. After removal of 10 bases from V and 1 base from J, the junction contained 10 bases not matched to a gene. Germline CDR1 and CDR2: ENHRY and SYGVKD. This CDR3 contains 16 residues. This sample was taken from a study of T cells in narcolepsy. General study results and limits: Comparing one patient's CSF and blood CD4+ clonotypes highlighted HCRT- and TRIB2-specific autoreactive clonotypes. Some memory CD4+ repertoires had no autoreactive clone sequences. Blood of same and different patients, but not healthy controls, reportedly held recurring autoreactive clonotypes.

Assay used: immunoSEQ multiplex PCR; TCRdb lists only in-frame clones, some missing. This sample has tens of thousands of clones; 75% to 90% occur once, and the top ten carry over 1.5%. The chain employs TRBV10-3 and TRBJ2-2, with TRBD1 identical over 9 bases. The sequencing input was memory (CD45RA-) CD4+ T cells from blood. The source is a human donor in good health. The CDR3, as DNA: TGTGCCACCAGAGGGACAGGGCGCGAGAACACCGGGGAGCTGTTTTTT. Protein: CATRGTGRENTGELFF.